Shown below are 19 T cell receptor beta chains from a single sample sequenced in a study of CD8 T cells in Susac syndrome. RNA, at about 0.45 to 1 ug, was reverse transcribed with random hexamers. TCRdb used MiXCR to reprocess the immunoSEQ multiplex PCR reads, holding one entry per CDR3 protein. Among around 140,000 distinct CDR3 sequences listed, 85% to 95% were seen once. The sequenced sample consisted of CD4+ T cells from PBMCs. These receptors all stem from a human donor with Susac syndrome.

The chain links TRBV20-1 to TRBJ2-1, with 14 bases fitting TRBD2. Germline loops: CDR1 DFQATT, CDR2 SNEGSKA (reference sequence). V gave up 0 bases and J gave up 8 bases; unmatched junction bases: 3. The CDR3 length is 15 residues. CDR3 protein: CSAREGTSGSYEQFF. DNA of the CDR3: TGCAGTGCTAGAGAGGGGACTAGCGGGAGTTATGAGCAGTTCTTC.

This clonotype has only one observation. J is TRBJ1-5 and V is TRBV30; D may be TRBD1 (5 bases). In germline, CDR1 is GTSNPN, CDR2 SVGIG (reference sequence). The CDR3 runs to 14 residues. V was pared by 2 bases and J by 7 bases, with 15 bases between. CDR3 residues: CAWSLGVVKQPQHF. The CDR3 DNA reads as TGTGCCTGGAGTTTGGGGGTTGTAAAGCAGCCCCAGCATTTT. The full variable domain, with the rest looked up from reference TRBV30 and TRBJ1-5, is SQTIHQWPATLVQPVGSPLSLECTVEGTSNPNLYWYRQAAGRGLQLLFYSVGIGQISSEVPQNLSASRPQDRQFILSSKKLLLSDSGFYLCAWSLGVVKQPQHFGDGTRLSIL.

The gene calls are TRBV14 and TRBJ1-1; D unclear. This CDR3 has 13 amino acids. The V gene's germline CDR1 is SGHDN and CDR2 FVKESK. The V end lost 3 bases, the J end lost 1 base, and 6 bases lay between the germline ends. The CDR3 nucleotides read TGTGCCAGCAGCCACCAGCAGAACACTGAAGCTTTCTTT. This codes for CASSHQQNTEAFF.

V usage is TRBV28 and J usage is TRBJ2-3; possibly TRBD1 for D (5 bases). The CDR3 has 13 residues. Trimming removed 8 bases at V and 5 bases at J, with 14 bases between. Germline values: CDR1 MDHEN, CDR2 SYDVKM. The CDR3 spells CASRGASQDTQYF. The CDR3 DNA sequence: TGTGCCAGCCGTGGGGCCTCTCAAGATACGCAGTATTTT.

V and J are TRBV9 and TRBJ2-2; the D is unclear. Between the trimmed V and J ends, which lost 3 bases and 5 bases, there was a span of 11 bases. CDR3 length: 14 amino acids. Germline V gene data show CDR1 as SGDLS and CDR2 as YYNGEE. The chain's CDR3 is CASSEGLATGELFF. CDR3 nucleotide sequence: TGTGCCAGCAGCGAGGGTTTGGCTACCGGGGAGCTGTTTTTT.

CDR3 in amino acids: CASSTGLAQNEQFF. For the CDR3, the DNA is TGTGCCAGCAGCACGGGACTAGCCCAGAATGAGCAGTTCTTC. The chain carries TRBV7-2 and TRBJ2-1; 9 nucleotides match TRBD2. Unmatched junction bases numbered 6, after V lost 5 bases and J lost 7 bases. This CDR3 is 14 amino acids long. CDR1 is SGHTA, CDR2 FQGNSA, per germline.

V usage is TRBV4-1 and J usage is TRBJ2-7, with D possibly matching TRBD1 (5 bases). The V and J ends lost 4 bases and 3 bases respectively, with 7 bases between them. The CDR3 contains 12 residues. Per the germline V gene, CDR1 is MGHRA and CDR2 is YSYEKL. The CDR3 sequence is CASSPQGYEQYF. CDR3 nucleotide sequence: TGCGCCAGCAGCCCTCAGGGCTACGAGCAGTACTTC.

This sequence joins TRBV20-1 and TRBJ2-7; D is unclear. This CDR3 region has 11 residues. Germline V gives CDR1 DFQATT, CDR2 SNEGSKA (reference sequence). The ends were cut back, 5 bases at V and 5 bases at J, with 10 bases in the middle. CDR3 sequence: CSAPGPDEQYF. CDR3 nucleotide sequence: TGCAGTGCTCCAGGACCGGACGAGCAGTACTTC.

CDR3: CSASRGNYGYTF. The CDR3 DNA reads TGCAGTGCATCGAGAGGGAACTATGGCTACACCTTC. This chain links TRBV20-1 with TRBJ1-2; D unresolved. The CDR3 contains 12 residues. From germline, CDR1 is DFQATT and CDR2 SNEGSKA (reference sequence). The V and J ends lost 6 bases and 2 bases respectively, with 10 bases between them.

CDR3 DNA: TGTGCCAGTAGTATAGCTGGGACCTTAGGCTACAATGAGCAGTTCTTC. It yields the protein CASSIAGTLGYNEQFF. The chain combines TRBV19 with TRBJ2-1, with D tentatively TRBD1 or TRBD2 (5 bases each). The CDR3 runs to 16 residues. Germline V CDR1 and CDR2: LNHDA, SQIVND (reference sequence). V was pared by 1 base and J by 3 bases, with 13 bases between.

This chain links TRBV9 with TRBJ2-5; 8 bases match TRBD2. The CDR3 runs to 15 residues. Trimming cost V 3 bases and J 5 bases; bases outside gene matches: 9. Germline V lookup: CDR1 SGDLS, CDR2 YYNGEE. CDR3 sequence: CASSASGGPAETQYF. CDR3 nucleotides: TGTGCCAGCAGCGCTTCGGGGGGGCCGGCGGAGACCCAGTACTTC.

This chain joins TRBV5-1 and TRBJ2-1, with D possibly TRBD2 on 7 matching bases. The CDR3 totals 15 residues. CDR1 SGHRS and CDR2 YFSETQ come from the germline V gene. The V end was cut by 2 bases, the J end by 5 bases, with 14 bases between. CDR3 residues: CASSFRGGANNEQFF. In nucleotides, the CDR3 is TGCGCCAGCAGCTTTAGGGGGGGGGCGAACAATGAGCAGTTCTTC. Full variable domain (outside the CDR3, taken from reference TRBV5-1 and TRBJ2-1): KAGVTQTPRYLIKTRGQQVTLSCSPISGHRSVSWYQQTPGQGLQFLFEYFSETQRNKGNFPGRFSGRQFSNSRSEMNVSTLELGDSALYLCASSFRGGANNEQFFGPGTRLTVL.

The chain joins TRBV30 to TRBJ2-2; 10 bases agree with TRBD1. The length of the CDR3 is 15 residues. V was clipped by 2 bases and J by 8 bases; unmatched bases: 8. Germline V lookup: CDR1 GTSNPN, CDR2 SVGIG (reference sequence). Here the CDR3 DNA reads TGTGCCTGGAGTCCCCTGGGGACAGGGGCGGGGGAGCTGTTTTTT. Translating gives CAWSPLGTGAGELFF.

The chain joins TRBV7-9 to TRBJ1-3, with D unresolved. Between the trimmed V and J ends, which lost 5 bases and 3 bases, there was a span of 5 bases. The CDR3 has 12 residues. In germline, CDR1 is SEHNR, CDR2 FQNEAQ (reference sequence). The CDR3 region has the DNA TGTGCCAGCAGCCGAGATGGAAACACCATATATTTT. Amino acid sequence: CASSRDGNTIYF. The full variable domain, in which reference TRBV7-9 and TRBJ1-3 provide the parts outside the CDR3, is DTGVSQNPRHKITKRGQNVTFRCDPISEHNRLYWYRQTLGQGPEFLTYFQNEAQLEKSRLLSDRFSAERPKGSFSTLEIQRTEQGDSAMYLCASSRDGNTIYFGEGSWLTVV.

The chain carries TRBV12-3 or TRBV12-4 and TRBJ1-1; 7 bases align to TRBD1. V dropped 3 bases and J dropped 3; count of bases not matched to a gene: 10. This CDR3 spans 16 amino acids. CDR3: CASSFLGGQSYTEAFF. CDR3 sequence (DNA): TGTGCCAGCAGTTTCCTTGGGGGACAGAGCTACACTGAAGCTTTCTTT.

J is TRBJ2-7 and V is TRBV2, with 7 bases that match TRBD1. V shed 8 bases, J shed 0 bases, and the junction held 7 bases outside the gene matches. The CDR3 has 14 amino acids. Looked up from germline, CDR1 is SNHLY and CDR2 is FYNNEI. In nucleotides, the CDR3 is TGTGCCAGCTGCCTGACAGGGAGCTCCTACGAGCAGTACTTC. Translated, it gives CASCLTGSSYEQYF.

The V and J genes are TRBV9 and TRBJ2-1, with D maybe TRBD1 (6 bases). Germline V lookup: CDR1 SGDLS, CDR2 YYNGEE. Trimming shortened V by 5 bases and J by 2 bases, and 14 bases separated the two germline ends. The CDR3 runs to 15 residues. CDR3 loop: CASSPNRVTYNEQFF. The CDR3 DNA reads TGTGCCAGCAGTCCTAACAGGGTGACCTACAATGAGCAGTTCTTC.

This clonotype was counted once. This sequence joins TRBV12-3 or TRBV12-4 and TRBJ1-1, with D uncertain. The CDR3 covers 14 residues. Trimming took off 1 base at V and 4 bases at J, with 10 bases between the two ends. The CDR3 here is CASSLGQKITEAFF. In nucleotides, the CDR3 is TGTGCCAGCAGTTTAGGGCAGAAGATCACTGAAGCTTTCTTT.

The CDR3 spells CASSPPASSYNEQFF. CDR3 bases: TGTGCCAGCAGCCCCCCGGCTTCCTCCTACAATGAGCAGTTCTTC. The genes are TRBV11-1 and TRBJ2-1; no definite D call. The CDR3 runs to 15 residues. Trimming removed 5 bases at V and 0 bases at J, with 11 bases between. Germline V lookup: CDR1 SGHAT, CDR2 FQDESV (reference sequence).